The 19 T cell receptor beta chains listed next were all sequenced from one sample in a study of blood T cell repertoires in COVID-19. TCRdb's table, derived via immunoSEQ multiplex PCR, lists solely in-frame clones and lacks some. The sample has about 120,000 clones, around 86% seen once. Sequences were obtained from peripheral blood. Receptors originate from a man in his forties or fifties with acute or convalescent COVID-19.

The rearrangement joins TRBV5-1 to TRBJ1-2; D is perhaps TRBD1 (6 bases). Germline V gene data show CDR1 as SGHRS and CDR2 as YFSETQ. Trimming shortened V by 1 base and J by 9 bases, and 13 bases separated the two germline ends. The CDR3 runs to 13 residues. This CDR3 reads CASSLLQGLSYTF. CDR3 coding DNA: TGCGCCAGCAGCTTGCTACAGGGACTAAGCTACACCTTC.

This clone has just one count. CDR3 in amino acids: CAWRAGTLNEKLFF. For the CDR3, the DNA is TGTGCCTGGAGGGCCGGGACACTTAACGAAAAACTGTTTTTT. The chain combines TRBV30 with TRBJ1-4; a weak D match, TRBD1 (6 bases). Germline CDR1 reads GTSNPN; CDR2 reads SVGIG (reference sequence). The CDR3 runs 14 residues. V was cut by 3 bases and J by 8 bases, with 16 bases left in between.

The chain is built from TRBV4-3 and TRBJ1-5; the D is unclear. There are 15 residues in the CDR3. V was trimmed by 0 bases and J by 3 bases, leaving 9 bases between them. Germline-derived CDR1 and CDR2 are LGHNA and YSLEER. This CDR3 is CASSQDIASNQPQHF. The CDR3 coding sequence is TGCGCCAGCAGCCAAGATATAGCCTCCAATCAGCCCCAGCATTTT.

V and J are TRBV2 and TRBJ2-3; 8 bases are shared with TRBD2. This CDR3 region has 13 residues. Trimming took 8 bases from V and 2 from J; bases not matched to a gene: 3. The germline CDR1 and CDR2 sequences are SNHLY and FYNNEI. In DNA, the CDR3 is TGTGCCAGCGGTAGCGGGGTCACAGATACGCAGTATTTT. It is translated as CASGSGVTDTQYF.

In its sample, this clone was seen a few times. V gene TRBV7-9 combines with J gene TRBJ1-2; perhaps TRBD1 as D (5 bases). The CDR3 runs to 14 residues. Between the trimmed V and J ends, which lost 5 bases and 0 bases, there was a span of 10 bases. Per the germline V gene, CDR1 is SEHNR and CDR2 is FQNEAQ (reference sequence). CDR3 sequence reads: CASSPDTSNYGYTF. CDR3 DNA: TGTGCCAGCAGCCCGGACACTTCTAACTATGGCTACACCTTC.

The chain carries TRBV9 and TRBJ2-6; 9 bases match TRBD1. The germline CDR1 and CDR2 sequences are SGDLS and YYNGEE. The trim removed 2 bases at V and 3 bases at J, leaving 9 bases unmatched. The CDR3 has 18 residues. The CDR3 here is CASSVRDRVTLGANVLTF. In nucleotides, the CDR3 is TGTGCCAGCAGCGTCCGGGACAGGGTCACCCTTGGGGCCAACGTCCTGACTTTC.

The V and J genes are TRBV19 and TRBJ1-2; the D gene is possibly TRBD1 (6 bases). V was trimmed by 3 bases and J by 7 bases, leaving 15 bases between them. In germline, CDR1 is LNHDA, CDR2 SQIVND (reference sequence). The CDR3 has 14 residues. In DNA, the CDR3 is TGTGCCAGTAGTATCGGTCCCCACAGGGTTGGCTACACCTTC. Its protein is CASSIGPHRVGYTF.

The rearrangement joins TRBV6-2 or TRBV6-3 to TRBJ2-5; tentatively, D is TRBD2 (6 bases). CDR3 length: 14 residues. Germline CDR1 MNHEY, CDR2 SVGEGT. With 5 bases removed from V and 5 bases from J, the gap between germline ends came to 15 bases. CDR3 amino acids: CASSTNGGTETQYF. The CDR3 DNA reads TGTGCCAGCAGTACAAATGGGGGGACGGAGACCCAGTACTTC.

J is TRBJ2-1 and V is TRBV20-1; tentatively, D is TRBD1 (6 bases). The CDR3 length is 11 residues. Germline lookup yields CDR1 DFQATT and CDR2 SNEGSKA (reference sequence). Trimming took 7 bases from V and 2 from J, leaving 6 bases between them. The CDR3 loop is CSGQAYNEQFF. The CDR3 DNA follows: TGCAGTGGACAGGCCTACAATGAGCAGTTCTTC.

The CDR3 sequence is CASSLEATTYEQYF. CDR3 DNA sequence: TGTGCCAGCAGCTTAGAAGCGACGACCTACGAGCAGTACTTC. The chain recombines TRBV7-2 with TRBJ2-7, with D hard to call. The CDR3 totals 14 residues. Germline CDR1 reads SGHTA; CDR2 reads FQGNSA. With 1 base removed from V and 2 bases from J, the gap between germline ends came to 9 bases. Together with reference TRBV7-2 and TRBJ2-7, the CDR3 gives the full variable domain: GAGVSQSPSNKVTEKGKDVELRCDPISGHTALYWYRQSLGQGLEFLIYFQGNSAPDKSGLPSDRFSAERTGGSVSTLTIQRTQQEDSAVYLCASSLEATTYEQYFGPGTRLTVT.

The chain is built from TRBV3-1 (or the pseudogene TRBV3-2) and TRBJ1-2; TRBD1 might be the D (5 bases). From germline, CDR1 is LGHDT and CDR2 YNNKEL (reference sequence). The CDR3 has 15 residues. Between the trimmed V and J ends, which lost 1 base and 4 bases, there was a span of 13 bases. CDR3 coding DNA: TGTGCCAGCAGCCAAGTAAATCAGGGCGGCTATGGCTACACCTTC. The encoded protein is CASSQVNQGGYGYTF.

This clone was seen repeatedly, ten times or more. This chain connects TRBV11-3 to TRBJ2-7, with a weak D call TRBD1 (5 bases). Trimming removed 5 bases at V and 5 bases at J, with 13 bases between. The CDR3 spans 13 residues. Per germline, CDR1 SGHNT and CDR2 YENEEA. The CDR3 DNA sequence: TGTGCCAGCAGCCGGACATCTAGGGACGAGCAGTACTTC. This gives the protein CASSRTSRDEQYF. The full variable domain, in which reference TRBV11-3 and TRBJ2-7 provide the parts outside the CDR3, is EAGVVQSPRYKIIEKKQPVAFWCNPISGHNTLYWYLQNLGQGPELLIRYENEEAVDDSQLPKDRFSAERLKGVDSTLKIQPAELGDSAVYLCASSRTSRDEQYFGPGTRLTVT.

This clone appeared once. V and J are TRBV11-2 and TRBJ2-5; TRBD1 aligns across 9 bases. The V gene end was trimmed by 1 base and the J gene end by 5 bases; junction bases not matched to a gene: 8. The CDR3 is 16 residues long. Per the germline V gene, CDR1 is SGHAT and CDR2 is FQNNGV. CDR3 nucleotides: TGTGCCAGCAGCTTAGGGGCCGGACAGGGGACCGAGACCCAGTACTTC. It is translated as CASSLGAGQGTETQYF.

This chain connects TRBV18 to TRBJ2-1, with 8 bases identical to TRBD1. Germline loops: CDR1 KGHSH, CDR2 LQKENI. The CDR3 runs 15 residues. The ends lost 3 bases at V and 8 bases at J; junction bases unmatched: 9. CDR3 loop: CASSPRQGTIHEQFF. The CDR3, as DNA: TGTGCCAGCTCACCCCGACAGGGGACGATCCATGAGCAGTTCTTC.

The sample holds one count of this clone. The chain employs TRBV29-1 and TRBJ1-2; 8 bases are shared with TRBD1. V shed 5 bases, J shed 2 bases, and the junction held 4 bases outside the gene matches. Germline V gene sequence: CDR1 SQVTM, CDR2 ANQGSEA. This CDR3 region has 13 residues. The CDR3 coding sequence is TGCAGCGTTTATCAGGGGGCGAACTATGGCTACACCTTC. Protein: CSVYQGANYGYTF.

This chain connects TRBV30 to TRBJ1-4, with TRBD1 identical over 7 bases. The length of the CDR3 is 15 residues. Germline trimming cut 3 bases from V and 4 bases from J; bases unmatched to any gene: 8. CDR1 is GTSNPN, CDR2 SVGIG, per germline (reference sequence). CDR3 sequence: CAWSLIQGINEKLFF. The CDR3 nucleotides read TGTGCCTGGAGCCTGATACAGGGGATTAATGAAAAACTGTTTTTT.

This clone has a single count. For the CDR3, the DNA is TGTGCCAGCAGCGCCGACAGGGAAACTGAAGCTTTCTTT. Amino acid sequence: CASSADRETEAFF. The chain couples TRBV11-2 to TRBJ1-1; 7 bases are a match to TRBD1. After removal of 5 bases from V and 5 bases from J, the junction contained 5 bases not matched to a gene. CDR1 SGHAT and CDR2 FQNNGV come from the germline V gene. CDR3 length equals 13 residues.

This clone was detected only a few times. The J gene is TRBJ1-2, the V gene TRBV12-5; TRBD1 matches 7 bases. CDR3 length: 13 residues. V dropped 7 bases and J dropped 9; count of bases not matched to a gene: 11. Germline CDR1 and CDR2: LGHNT and FRNRAP. The CDR3 region is CASAPFGQARYTF. CDR3 in DNA: TGTGCTAGTGCCCCTTTCGGACAGGCGCGCTACACCTTC.

The V gene is TRBV30, the J gene TRBJ2-1, with TRBD2 identical over 9 bases. The ends lost 7 bases at V and 2 bases at J; junction bases unmatched: 6. The CDR3 totals 14 residues. In germline, CDR1 is GTSNPN, CDR2 SVGIG (reference sequence). The CDR3 is CASSGTSTYNEQFF. CDR3 nucleotide sequence: TGTGCCTCCTCCGGGACTAGCACCTACAATGAGCAGTTCTTC.